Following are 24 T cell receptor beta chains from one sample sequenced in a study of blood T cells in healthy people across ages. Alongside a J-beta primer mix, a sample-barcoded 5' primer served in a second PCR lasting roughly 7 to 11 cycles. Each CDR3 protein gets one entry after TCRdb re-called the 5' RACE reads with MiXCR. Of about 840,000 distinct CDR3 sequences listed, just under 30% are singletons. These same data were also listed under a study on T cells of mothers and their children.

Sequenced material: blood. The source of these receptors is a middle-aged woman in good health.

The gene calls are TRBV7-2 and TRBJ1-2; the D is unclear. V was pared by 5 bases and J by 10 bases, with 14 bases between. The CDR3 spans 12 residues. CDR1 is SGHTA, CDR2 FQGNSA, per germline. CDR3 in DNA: TGTGCCAGCAGCCCCGGACTTCCCCCCTACACCTTC. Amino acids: CASSPGLPPYTF.

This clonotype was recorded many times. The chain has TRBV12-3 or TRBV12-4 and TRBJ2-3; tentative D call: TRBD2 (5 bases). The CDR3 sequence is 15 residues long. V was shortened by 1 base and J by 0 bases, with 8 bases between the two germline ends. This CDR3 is CASSLEAASTDTQYF. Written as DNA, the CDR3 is TGTGCCAGCAGTTTAGAAGCGGCAAGCACAGATACGCAGTATTTT.

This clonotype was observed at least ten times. As DNA, the CDR3 is TGTGCCATCAGTGAAGCTGGGGGAGCGGGGTACGAGCAGTACTTC. Its translation: CAISEAGGAGYEQYF. The rearrangement links TRBV10-3 to TRBJ2-5, with 7 nucleotides matching TRBD2. The J call is in doubt because the DNA end fits TRBJ2-7 better. This CDR3 spans 15 amino acids. Germline V gene data show CDR1 as ENHRY and CDR2 as SYGVKD.

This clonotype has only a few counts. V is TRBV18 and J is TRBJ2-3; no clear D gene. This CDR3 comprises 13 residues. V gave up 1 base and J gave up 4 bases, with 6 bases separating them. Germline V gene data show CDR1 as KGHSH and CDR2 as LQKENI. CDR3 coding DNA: TGTGCCAGCTCACCACTCGGGCCAGATACGCAGTATTTT. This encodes CASSPLGPDTQYF.

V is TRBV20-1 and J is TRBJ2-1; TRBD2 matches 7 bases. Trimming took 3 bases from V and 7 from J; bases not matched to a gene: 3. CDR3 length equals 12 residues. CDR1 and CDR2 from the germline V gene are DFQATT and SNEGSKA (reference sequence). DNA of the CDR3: TGCAGTGCTAGGGGAGGGCGGAATGAGCAGTTCTTC. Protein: CSARGGRNEQFF.

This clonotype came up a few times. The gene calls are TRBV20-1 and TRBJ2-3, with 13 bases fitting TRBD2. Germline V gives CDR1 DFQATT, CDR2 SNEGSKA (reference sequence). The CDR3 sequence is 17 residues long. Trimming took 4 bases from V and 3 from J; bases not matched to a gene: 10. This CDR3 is CSATGLAGAFRTDTQYF. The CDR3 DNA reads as TGCAGTGCTACAGGACTAGCGGGGGCCTTCCGGACAGATACGCAGTATTTT.

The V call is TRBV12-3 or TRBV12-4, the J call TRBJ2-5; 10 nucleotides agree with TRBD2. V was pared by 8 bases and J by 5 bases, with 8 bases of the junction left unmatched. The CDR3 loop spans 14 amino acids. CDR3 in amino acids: CASLRAGGEETQYF. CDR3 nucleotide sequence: TGTGCCAGCCTCCGAGCGGGGGGGGAGGAGACCCAGTACTTC.

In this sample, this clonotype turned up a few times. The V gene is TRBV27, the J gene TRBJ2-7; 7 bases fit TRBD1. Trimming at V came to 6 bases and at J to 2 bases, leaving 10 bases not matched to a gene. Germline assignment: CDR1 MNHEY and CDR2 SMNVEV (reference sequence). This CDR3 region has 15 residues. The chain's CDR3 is CASSPDRVRAYEQYF. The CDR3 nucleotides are TGTGCCAGCAGCCCTGACAGGGTACGGGCCTACGAGCAGTACTTC.

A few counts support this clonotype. The DNA for the CDR3 is TGTGCCAGTACGGGACAGGAGGCCTACGAGCAGTACTTC. This encodes CASTGQEAYEQYF. The V and J genes are TRBV19 and TRBJ2-7, with TRBD1 identical over 8 bases. This CDR3 comprises 13 residues. V was clipped by 7 bases and J by 2 bases; unmatched bases: 4. Per germline, CDR1 LNHDA and CDR2 SQIVND (reference sequence).

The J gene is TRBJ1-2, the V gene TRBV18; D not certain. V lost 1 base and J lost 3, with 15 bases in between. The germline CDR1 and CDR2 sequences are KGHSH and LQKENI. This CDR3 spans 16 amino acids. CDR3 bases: TGTGCCAGCTCACCACGAGAAGGGTGGGCTTACTATGGCTACACCTTC. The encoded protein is CASSPREGWAYYGYTF.

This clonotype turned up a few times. The CDR3 DNA sequence: TGCGCCAGCAGCTTGGCGGACAGGGGAGTAGATGAGCAGTTCTTC. Its protein product is CASSLADRGVDEQFF. The chain links TRBV5-1 to TRBJ2-1; 9 nucleotides line up with TRBD1. CDR1 and CDR2 (germline): SGHRS, YFSETQ. The CDR3 is 15 residues long. The V segment lost 0 bases and the J segment 8 bases; nucleotides outside the gene matches: 6. The variable domain in full, completed from reference TRBV5-1 and TRBJ2-1, reads KAGVTQTPRYLIKTRGQQVTLSCSPISGHRSVSWYQQTPGQGLQFLFEYFSETQRNKGNFPGRFSGRQFSNSRSEMNVSTLELGDSALYLCASSLADRGVDEQFFGPGTRLTVL.

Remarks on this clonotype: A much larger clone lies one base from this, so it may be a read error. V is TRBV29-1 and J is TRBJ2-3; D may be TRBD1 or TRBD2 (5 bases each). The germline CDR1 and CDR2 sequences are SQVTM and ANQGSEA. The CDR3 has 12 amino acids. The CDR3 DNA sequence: TGCAGCGCTGAAGGGACCACAGATACGCAGTATTTT. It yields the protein CSAEGTTDTQYF.

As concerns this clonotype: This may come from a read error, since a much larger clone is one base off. In DNA form, the CDR3 reads TGTGTCAGCAAGGGGCTCTGGGAGACCCAGTACTTC. Translating it yields CVSKGLWETQYF. The genes are TRBV2 and TRBJ2-5; tentative D call: TRBD1 (5 bases). The CDR3 sequence is 12 residues long. Germline values: CDR1 SNHLY, CDR2 FYNNEI. The entire variable domain, with the rest obtained from reference TRBV2 and TRBJ2-5, is as follows: EPEVTQTPSHQVTQMGQEVILRCVPISNHLYFYWYRQILGQKVEFLVSFYNNEISEKSEIFDDQFSVERPDGSNFTLKIRSTKLEDSAMYFCVSKGLWETQYFGPGTRLLVL.

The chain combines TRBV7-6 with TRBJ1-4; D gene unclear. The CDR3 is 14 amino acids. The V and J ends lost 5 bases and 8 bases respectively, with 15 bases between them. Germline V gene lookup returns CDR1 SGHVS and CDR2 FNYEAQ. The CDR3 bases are TGTGCCAGCAGCGCCAACGTCATTATGGAAAAACTGTTTTTT. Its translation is CASSANVIMEKLFF.

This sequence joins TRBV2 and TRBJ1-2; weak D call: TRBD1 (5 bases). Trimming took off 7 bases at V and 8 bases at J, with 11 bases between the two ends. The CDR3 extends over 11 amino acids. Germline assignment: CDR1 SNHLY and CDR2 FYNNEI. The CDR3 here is CASTWKGGYTF. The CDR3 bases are TGTGCCAGCACGTGGAAGGGGGGCTACACCTTC.

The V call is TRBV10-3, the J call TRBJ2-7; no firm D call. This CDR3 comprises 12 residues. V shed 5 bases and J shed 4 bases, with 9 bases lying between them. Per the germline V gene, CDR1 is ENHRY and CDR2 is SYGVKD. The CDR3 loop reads CAISTDGYEQYF. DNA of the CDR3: TGTGCCATCAGTACAGACGGTTACGAGCAGTACTTC.

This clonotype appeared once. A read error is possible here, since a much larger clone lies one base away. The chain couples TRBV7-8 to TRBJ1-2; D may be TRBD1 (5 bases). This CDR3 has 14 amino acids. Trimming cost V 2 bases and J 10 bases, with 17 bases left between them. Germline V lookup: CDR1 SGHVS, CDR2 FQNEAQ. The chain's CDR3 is CASSLTQASGAYTF. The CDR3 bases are TGTGCCAGCAGCTTAACACAGGCCTCTGGTGCCTACACCTTC. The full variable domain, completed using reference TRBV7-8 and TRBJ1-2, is GAGVSQSPRYKVAKRGQDVALRCDPISGHVSLFWYQQALGQGPEFLTYFQNEAQLDKSGLPSDRFFAERPEGSVSTLKIQRTQQEDSAVYLCASSLTQASGAYTFGSGTRLTVV.

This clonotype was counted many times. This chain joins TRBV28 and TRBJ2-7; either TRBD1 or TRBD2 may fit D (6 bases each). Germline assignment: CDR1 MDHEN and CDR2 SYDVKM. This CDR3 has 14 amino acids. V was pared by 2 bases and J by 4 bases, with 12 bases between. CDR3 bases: TGTGCCAGCAGTTTACGGGGGCCTTTATACGAGCAGTACTTC. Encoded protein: CASSLRGPLYEQYF.

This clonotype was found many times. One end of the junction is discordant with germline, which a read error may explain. The CDR3 nucleotides read TGTGCCAGCAGCTTAGAGGGCTACGAGCAGTACTTC. Translated, it gives CASSLEGYEQYF. V usage is TRBV5-1 and J usage is TRBJ2-7, with D tentatively TRBD2 (5 bases). This CDR3 has 12 amino acids. Germline lookup yields CDR1 SGHRS and CDR2 YFSETQ.

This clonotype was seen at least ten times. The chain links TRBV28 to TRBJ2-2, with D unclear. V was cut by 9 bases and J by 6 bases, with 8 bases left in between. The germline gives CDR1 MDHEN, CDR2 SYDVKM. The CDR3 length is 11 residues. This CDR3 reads CASGLAGELFF. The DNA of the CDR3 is TGTGCCAGTGGGTTGGCCGGGGAGCTGTTTTTT.

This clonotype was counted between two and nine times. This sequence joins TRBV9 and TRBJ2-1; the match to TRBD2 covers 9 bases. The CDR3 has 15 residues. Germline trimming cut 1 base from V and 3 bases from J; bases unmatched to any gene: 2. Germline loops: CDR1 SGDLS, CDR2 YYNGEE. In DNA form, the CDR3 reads TGTGCCAGCAGCGTACCACTAGCGGGCTACAATGAGCAGTTCTTC. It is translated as CASSVPLAGYNEQFF.

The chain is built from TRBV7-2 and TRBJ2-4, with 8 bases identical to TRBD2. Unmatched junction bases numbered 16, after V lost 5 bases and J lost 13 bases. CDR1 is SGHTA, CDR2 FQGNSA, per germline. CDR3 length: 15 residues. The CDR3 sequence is CASSRNGVAGGEQYF. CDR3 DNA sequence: TGTGCCAGCAGCCGGAATGGGGTTGCGGGAGGTGAGCAGTACTTC. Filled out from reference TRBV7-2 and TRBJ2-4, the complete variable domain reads GAGVSQSPSNKVTEKGKDVELRCDPISGHTALYWYRQSLGQGLEFLIYFQGNSAPDKSGLPSDRFSAERTGGSVSTLTIQRTQQEDSAVYLCASSRNGVAGGEQYFGAGTRLSVL.

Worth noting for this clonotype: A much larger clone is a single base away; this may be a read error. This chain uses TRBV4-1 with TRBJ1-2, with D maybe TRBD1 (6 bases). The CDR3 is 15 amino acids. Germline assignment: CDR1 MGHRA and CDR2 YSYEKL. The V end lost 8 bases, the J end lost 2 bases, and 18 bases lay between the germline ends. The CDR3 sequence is CASGSGVADNYGYTF. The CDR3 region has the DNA TGCGCCAGCGGCTCAGGGGTGGCGGACAACTATGGCTACACCTTC.

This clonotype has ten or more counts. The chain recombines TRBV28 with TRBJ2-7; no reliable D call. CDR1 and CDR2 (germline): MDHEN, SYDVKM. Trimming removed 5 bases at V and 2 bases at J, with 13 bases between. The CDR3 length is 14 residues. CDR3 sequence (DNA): TGTGCCAGCAGTACTGCAGCCGAAACCTACGAGCAGTACTTC. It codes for CASSTAAETYEQYF.